These 2 T cell receptor beta chains came from one sample sequenced in a study of T cell responses to AZD1222 COVID-19 vaccine. The protocol was immunoSEQ multiplex PCR, while the TCRdb copy is restricted to in-frame clones and leaves out a portion. The sample lists 98,000 or so clones, 75% to 90% seen once, with about 8.7% in the top ten. The source was peripheral blood, collected on day 0 of AZD1222 vaccination. Every receptor here comes from an adult in good health.

The chain uses TRBV5-4 and TRBJ2-5; tentative D call: TRBD2 (7 bases). Germline assignment: CDR1 SGHNT and CDR2 YYREEE (reference sequence). This CDR3 spans 15 amino acids. This CDR3 is CDYPKGGIVGGTQYF. CDR3 DNA: TGTGACTATCCTAAGGGGGGGATAGTAGGTGGGACCCAGTACTTC.

The rearrangement links TRBV11-2 to TRBJ2-5, with D hard to call. The CDR3 spans 11 residues. Between the trimmed V and J ends, which lost 5 bases and 7 bases, there was a span of 8 bases. Germline-derived CDR1 and CDR2 are SGHAT and FQNNGV. CDR3 amino acids: CASSPVRTQYF. CDR3 DNA sequence: TGTGCCAGCAGCCCCGTACGGACCCAGTACTTC.